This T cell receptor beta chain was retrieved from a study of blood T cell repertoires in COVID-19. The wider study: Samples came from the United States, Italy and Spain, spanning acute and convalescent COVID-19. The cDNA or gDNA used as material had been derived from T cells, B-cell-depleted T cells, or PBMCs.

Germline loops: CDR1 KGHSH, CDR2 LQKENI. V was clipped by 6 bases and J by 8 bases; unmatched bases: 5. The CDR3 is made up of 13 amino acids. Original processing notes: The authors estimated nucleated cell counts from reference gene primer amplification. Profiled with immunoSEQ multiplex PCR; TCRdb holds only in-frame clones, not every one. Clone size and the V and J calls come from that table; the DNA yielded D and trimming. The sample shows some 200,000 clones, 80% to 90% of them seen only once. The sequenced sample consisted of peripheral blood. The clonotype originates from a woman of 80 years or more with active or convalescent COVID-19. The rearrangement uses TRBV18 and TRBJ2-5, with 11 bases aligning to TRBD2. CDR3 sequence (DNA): TGTGCCAGCTCCATACTAGCGGGAGAAACCCAGTACTTC. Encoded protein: CASSILAGETQYF.